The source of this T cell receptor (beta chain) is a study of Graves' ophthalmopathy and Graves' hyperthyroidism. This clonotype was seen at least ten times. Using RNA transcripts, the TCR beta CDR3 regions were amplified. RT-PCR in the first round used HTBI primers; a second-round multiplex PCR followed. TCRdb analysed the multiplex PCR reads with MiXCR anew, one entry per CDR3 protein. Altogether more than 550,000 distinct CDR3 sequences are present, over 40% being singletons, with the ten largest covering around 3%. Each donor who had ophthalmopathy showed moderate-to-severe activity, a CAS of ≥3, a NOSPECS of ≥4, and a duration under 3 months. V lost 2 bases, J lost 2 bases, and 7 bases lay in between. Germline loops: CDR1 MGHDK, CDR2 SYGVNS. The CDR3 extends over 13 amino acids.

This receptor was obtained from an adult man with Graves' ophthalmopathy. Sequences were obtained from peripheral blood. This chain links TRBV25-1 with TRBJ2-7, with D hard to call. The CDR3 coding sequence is TGTGCCAGCAGTGAAGGGGTCACCTACGAGCAGTACTTC. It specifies CASSEGVTYEQYF.